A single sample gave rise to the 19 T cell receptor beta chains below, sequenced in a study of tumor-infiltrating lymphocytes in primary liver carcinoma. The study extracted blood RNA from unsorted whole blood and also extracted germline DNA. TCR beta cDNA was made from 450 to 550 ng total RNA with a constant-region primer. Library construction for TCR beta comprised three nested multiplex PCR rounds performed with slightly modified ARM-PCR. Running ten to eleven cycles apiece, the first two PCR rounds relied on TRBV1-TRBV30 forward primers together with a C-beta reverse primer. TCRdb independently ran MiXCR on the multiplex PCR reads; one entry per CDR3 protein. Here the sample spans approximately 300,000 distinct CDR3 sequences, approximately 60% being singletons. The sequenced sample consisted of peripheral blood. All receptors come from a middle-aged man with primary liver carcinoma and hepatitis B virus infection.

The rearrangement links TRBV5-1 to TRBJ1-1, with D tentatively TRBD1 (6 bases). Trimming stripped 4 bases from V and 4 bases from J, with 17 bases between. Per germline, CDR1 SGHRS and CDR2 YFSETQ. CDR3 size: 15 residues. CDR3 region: CASSPLGAPGTEAFF. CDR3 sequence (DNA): TGCGCCAGCAGCCCCCTGGGGGCCCCTGGCACTGAAGCTTTCTTT.

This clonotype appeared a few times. The CDR3 DNA is TGTGCCAGCAGCCAAGGGGGGCACATCTCTGGCTACACCTTC. Translated: CASSQGGHISGYTF. The genes are TRBV14 and TRBJ1-2; perhaps TRBD1 as D (6 bases). The CDR3 has 14 residues. V was trimmed by 1 base and J by 7 bases, leaving 13 bases between them. Germline-derived CDR1 and CDR2 are SGHDN and FVKESK. Drawing the rest from reference TRBV14 and TRBJ1-2, the complete variable domain is EAGVTQFPSHSVIEKGQTVTLRCDPISGHDNLYWYRRVMGKEIKFLLHFVKESKQDESGMPNNRFLAERTGGTYSTLKVQPAELEDSGVYFCASSQGGHISGYTFGSGTRLTVV.

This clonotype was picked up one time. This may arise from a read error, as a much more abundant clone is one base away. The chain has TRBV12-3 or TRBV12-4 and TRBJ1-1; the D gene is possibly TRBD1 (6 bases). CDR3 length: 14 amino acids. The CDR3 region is CACREQGGWGEAFF. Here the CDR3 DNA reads TGTGCCTGCAGAGAACAGGGAGGATGGGGTGAAGCTTTCTTT.

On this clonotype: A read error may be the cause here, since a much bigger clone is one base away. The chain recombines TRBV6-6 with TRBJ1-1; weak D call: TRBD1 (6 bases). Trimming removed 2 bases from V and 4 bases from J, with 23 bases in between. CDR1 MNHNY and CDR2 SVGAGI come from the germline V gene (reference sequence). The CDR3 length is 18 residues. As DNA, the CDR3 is TGTGCCAGCAGTTACGATCCCGCAACCGGGACACTAATCACTGAAGCTTTCTTT. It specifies CASSYDPATGTLITEAFF.

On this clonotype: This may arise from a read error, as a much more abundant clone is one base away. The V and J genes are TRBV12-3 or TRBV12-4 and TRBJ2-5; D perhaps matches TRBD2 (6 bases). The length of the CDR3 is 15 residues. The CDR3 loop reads CASSLSRGNQETQCF. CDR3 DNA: TGTGCCAGCAGTTTGTCCCGCGGGAACCAAGAGACCCAGTGCTTC.

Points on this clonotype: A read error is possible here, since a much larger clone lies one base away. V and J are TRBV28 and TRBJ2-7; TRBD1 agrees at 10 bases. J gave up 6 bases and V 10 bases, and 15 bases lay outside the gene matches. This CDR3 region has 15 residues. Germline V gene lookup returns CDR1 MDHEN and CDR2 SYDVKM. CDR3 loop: CAISRLPGTGVEQYF. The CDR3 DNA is TGTGCCATCAGCCGGCTTCCCGGGACAGGGGTCGAGCAGTACTTC.

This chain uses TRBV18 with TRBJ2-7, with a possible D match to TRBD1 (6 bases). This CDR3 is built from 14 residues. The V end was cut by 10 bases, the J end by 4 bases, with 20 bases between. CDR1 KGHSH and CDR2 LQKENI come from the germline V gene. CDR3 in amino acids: CANTPRGRGYEQYF. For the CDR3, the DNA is TGTGCCAACACACCAAGAGGCAGGGGTTACGAGCAGTACTTC. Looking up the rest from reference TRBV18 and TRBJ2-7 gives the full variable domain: NAGVMQNPRHLVRRRGQEARLRCSPMKGHSHVYWYRQLPEEGLKFMVYLQKENIIDESGMPKERFSAEFPKEGPSILRIQQVVRGDSAAYFCANTPRGRGYEQYFGPGTRLTVT.

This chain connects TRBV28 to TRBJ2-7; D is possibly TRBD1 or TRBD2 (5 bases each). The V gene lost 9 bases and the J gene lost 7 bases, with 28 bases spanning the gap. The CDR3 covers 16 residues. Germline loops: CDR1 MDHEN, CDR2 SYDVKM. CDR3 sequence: CASSTPPGQGSGEQYF. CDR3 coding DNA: TGTGCCAGTAGTACGCCTCCGGGCCAGGGTTCGGGGGAGCAGTACTTC. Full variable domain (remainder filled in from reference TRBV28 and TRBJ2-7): DVKVTQSSRYLVKRTGEKVFLECVQDMDHENMFWYRQDPGLGLRLIYFSYDVKMKEKGDIPEGYSVSREKKERFSLILESASTNQTSMYLCASSTPPGQGSGEQYFGPGTRLTVT.

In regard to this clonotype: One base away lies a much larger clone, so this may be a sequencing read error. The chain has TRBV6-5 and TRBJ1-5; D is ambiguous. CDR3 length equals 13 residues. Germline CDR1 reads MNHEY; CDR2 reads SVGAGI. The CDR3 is CASCYKINQPQHF. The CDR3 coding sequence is TGTGCCAGCTGTTATAAGATTAATCAGCCCCAGCATTTT.

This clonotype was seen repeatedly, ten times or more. The CDR3 loop is CSARDRGSWEQFF. In DNA, the CDR3 is TGCAGCGCCCGGGACAGGGGTTCATGGGAGCAGTTCTTC. V and J are TRBV29-1 and TRBJ2-1; TRBD1 agrees at 10 bases. Germline V gene sequence: CDR1 SQVTM, CDR2 ANQGSEA. The CDR3 extends over 13 amino acids. Trimming at V came to 7 bases and at J to 10 bases, leaving 10 bases not matched to a gene.

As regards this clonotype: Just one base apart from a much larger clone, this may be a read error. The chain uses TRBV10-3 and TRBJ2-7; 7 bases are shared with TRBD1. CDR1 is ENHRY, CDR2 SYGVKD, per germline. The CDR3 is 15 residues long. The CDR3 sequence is CTISISTGLSYEQYF. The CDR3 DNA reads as TGTACCATCAGTATATCGACAGGGCTCTCCTACGAGCAGTACTTC.

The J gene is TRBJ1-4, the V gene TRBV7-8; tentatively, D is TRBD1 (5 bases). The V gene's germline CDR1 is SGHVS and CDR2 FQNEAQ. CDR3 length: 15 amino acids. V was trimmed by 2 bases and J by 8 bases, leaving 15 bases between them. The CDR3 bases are TGTGCCAGCAGCTTACTGGGGGGGATCCGGGAAAAACTGTTTTTT. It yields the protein CASSLLGGIREKLFF.

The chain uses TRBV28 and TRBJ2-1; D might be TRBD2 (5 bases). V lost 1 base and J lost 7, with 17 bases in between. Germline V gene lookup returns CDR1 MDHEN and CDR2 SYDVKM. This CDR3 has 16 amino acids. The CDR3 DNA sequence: TGTGCCAGCAGTTTATCGGAACTAGTAATCAGGAATGAGCAGTTCTTC. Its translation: CASSLSELVIRNEQFF.

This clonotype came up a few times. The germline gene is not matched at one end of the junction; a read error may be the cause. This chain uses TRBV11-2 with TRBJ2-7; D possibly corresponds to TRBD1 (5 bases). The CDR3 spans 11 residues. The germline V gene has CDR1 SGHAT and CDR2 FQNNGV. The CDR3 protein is CASKKGVEQYF. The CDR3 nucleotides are TGTGCCAGCAAAAAAGGGGTTGAGCAATACTTC.

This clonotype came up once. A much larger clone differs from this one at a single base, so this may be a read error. This CDR3 reads CTSSSTGGGDEQFF. As DNA, the CDR3 is TGTACCAGCAGCTCGACAGGGGGCGGGGATGAGCAGTTCTTC. V usage is TRBV5-5 and J usage is TRBJ2-1; 10 bases agree with TRBD1. Germline CDR1 SGHKS, CDR2 YYEKEE (reference sequence). The CDR3 sequence is 14 residues long.

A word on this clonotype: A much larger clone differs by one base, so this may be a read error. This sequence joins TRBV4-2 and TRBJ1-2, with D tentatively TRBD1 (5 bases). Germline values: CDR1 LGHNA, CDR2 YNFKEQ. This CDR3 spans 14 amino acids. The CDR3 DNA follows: TGTGCCGGCAGCCAATCCGCGGGGGGAGGCGGCTACACCTTC. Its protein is CAGSQSAGGGGYTF.

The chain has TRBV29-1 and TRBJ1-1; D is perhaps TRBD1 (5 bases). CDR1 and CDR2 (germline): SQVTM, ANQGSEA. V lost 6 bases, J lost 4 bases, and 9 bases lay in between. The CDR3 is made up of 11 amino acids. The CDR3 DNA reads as TGCAGCGTAGGGACGGGCACTGAAGCTTTCTTT. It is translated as CSVGTGTEAFF.

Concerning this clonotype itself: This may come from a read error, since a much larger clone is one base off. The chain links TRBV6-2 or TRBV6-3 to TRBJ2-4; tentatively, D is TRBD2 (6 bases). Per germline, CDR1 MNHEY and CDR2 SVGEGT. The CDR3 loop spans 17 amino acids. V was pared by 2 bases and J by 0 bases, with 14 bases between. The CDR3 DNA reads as TGTGCCAGCAGTTACACCGTGCGGGACGTAGCCAAAAACATTCAGTACTTC. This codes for CASSYTVRDVAKNIQYF.

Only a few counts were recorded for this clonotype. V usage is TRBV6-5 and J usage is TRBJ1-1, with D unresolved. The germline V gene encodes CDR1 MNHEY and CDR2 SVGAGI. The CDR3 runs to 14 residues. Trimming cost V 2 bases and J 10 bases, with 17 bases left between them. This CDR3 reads CASSYRARQIPAFF. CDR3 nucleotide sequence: TGTGCCAGCAGTTACCGCGCCCGACAAATTCCAGCTTTCTTT.